The 14 T cell receptor beta chains reported below all come from one sample, sequenced in a study of CD8 T cells in ankylosing spondylitis. These receptors have no known antigen. Study findings and constraints: Fewer than 10 highly homologous variants made up a TCR beta motif that seemed to typify ankylosing spondylitis blood.

TCRdb re-derived calls from the 5' RACE reads in MiXCR, one entry per CDR3 protein. The profile shows hundreds of thousands of distinct CDR3 sequences, roughly 26% of them singletons. The sample consisted of blood, either unsorted or a sorted T cell fraction (not recorded which). The receptors come from a male donor with ankylosing spondylitis.

The chain employs TRBV7-9 and TRBJ1-1; tentative D call: TRBD1 (5 bases). Germline values: CDR1 SEHNR, CDR2 FQNEAQ (reference sequence). The CDR3 has 12 residues. V lost 5 bases and J lost 10, with 14 bases in between. CDR3 residues: CASSPEGFGAFF. The CDR3 coding sequence is TGTGCCAGCAGCCCAGAGGGGTTTGGAGCTTTCTTT.

V usage is TRBV5-1 and J usage is TRBJ2-3; 8 positions agree with TRBD1. The CDR3 is 15 amino acids. The junction had 6 bases not matched to a gene; V was cut back by 0 bases and J by 6 bases. The V gene's germline CDR1 is SGHRS and CDR2 YFSETQ. CDR3 DNA: TGCGCCAGCAGCTTGGGGCAGGGGGCCGGTGATACGCAGTATTTT. Protein sequence: CASSLGQGAGDTQYF. The variable domain in full, with the rest retrieved from reference TRBV5-1 and TRBJ2-3, is KAGVTQTPRYLIKTRGQQVTLSCSPISGHRSVSWYQQTPGQGLQFLFEYFSETQRNKGNFPGRFSGRQFSNSRSEMNVSTLELGDSALYLCASSLGQGAGDTQYFGPGTRLTVL.

This clonotype was detected only a few times. DNA for the CDR3: TGTGCCAGCAGCTCTTCTGGAGCTTTCTATAATTCACCCCTCCACTTT. Protein: CASSSSGAFYNSPLHF. V usage is TRBV7-2 and J usage is TRBJ1-6, with D uncertain. Trimming removed 4 bases from V and 3 bases from J, with 13 bases in between. Germline V gene lookup returns CDR1 SGHTA and CDR2 FQGNSA. This CDR3 comprises 16 residues.

This chain connects TRBV7-7 to TRBJ2-1; possibly TRBD2 for D (6 bases). CDR3 length equals 14 residues. V was trimmed by 5 bases and J by 4 bases, leaving 12 bases between them. Germline assignment: CDR1 SSHAT and CDR2 FNYEAQ (reference sequence). The DNA for the CDR3 is TGTGCCAGCAGCCCCAGGGCGGGATACAATGAGCAGTTCTTC. The encoded protein is CASSPRAGYNEQFF. Supplemented by reference TRBV7-7 and TRBJ2-1, the full variable domain reads GAGVSQSPRYKVTKRGQDVTLRCDPISSHATLYWYQQALGQGPEFLTYFNYEAQPDKSGLPSDRFSAERPEGSISTLTIQRTEQRDSAMYRCASSPRAGYNEQFFGPGTRLTVL.

This clonotype has just one count. V gene TRBV29-1 combines with J gene TRBJ1-2; D gene uncertain. The CDR3 extends over 15 amino acids. The V gene lost 0 bases and the J gene lost 0 bases, with 11 bases spanning the gap. CDR1 SQVTM and CDR2 ANQGSEA come from the germline V gene. The CDR3, as DNA: TGCAGCGTTGAAGAGGGAGGCAGATCTAACTATGGCTACACCTTC. Translating it yields CSVEEGGRSNYGYTF.

The chain has TRBV20-1 and TRBJ2-1; 7 bases agree with TRBD2. Unmatched junction bases numbered 9, after V lost 0 bases and J lost 4 bases. The CDR3 contains 16 residues. Germline V gene lookup returns CDR1 DFQATT and CDR2 SNEGSKA (reference sequence). The DNA for the CDR3 is TGCAGTGCTAGAGACCGGGCGGGAGTTGGTTACAATGAGCAGTTCTTC. Protein sequence: CSARDRAGVGYNEQFF.

The rearrangement uses TRBV15 and TRBJ2-1; D is undetermined. Trimming took off 0 bases at V and 0 bases at J, with 9 bases between the two ends. The CDR3 contains 16 residues. Germline values: CDR1 LNHNV, CDR2 YYDKDF (reference sequence). CDR3 bases: TGTGCCACCAGCAGAGATCTGGGGTACTCCTACAATGAGCAGTTCTTC. This sequence encodes CATSRDLGYSYNEQFF.

This clonotype came up many times. The chain carries TRBV11-2 and TRBJ2-1, with 8 bases matching TRBD2. From germline, CDR1 is SGHAT and CDR2 FQNNGV. This CDR3 region has 14 residues. V trimming: 2 bases; J trimming: 6 bases; junction bases outside the gene matches: 3. The CDR3 sequence: CASSLSGRANEQFF. The CDR3 DNA is TGTGCCAGCAGCTTAAGCGGGAGAGCCAATGAGCAGTTCTTC.

The rearrangement joins TRBV20-1 to TRBJ2-4, with D maybe TRBD2 (6 bases). The V end was cut by 0 bases, the J end by 0 bases, with 12 bases between. This CDR3 contains 16 residues. The germline CDR1 and CDR2 sequences are DFQATT and SNEGSKA (reference sequence). CDR3 residues: CSAREYRDLAKNIQYF. The CDR3 DNA is TGCAGTGCTAGAGAGTACCGGGACTTAGCCAAAAACATTCAGTACTTC.

In this sample, this clonotype turned up a few times. This chain uses TRBV7-9 with TRBJ2-7, with unresolved D. Trimming removed 1 base at V and 0 bases at J, with 7 bases between. Per germline, CDR1 SEHNR and CDR2 FQNEAQ (reference sequence). The length of the CDR3 is 14 residues. The CDR3 protein is CASSLGSNSYEQYV. In DNA, the CDR3 is TGTGCCAGCAGCTTAGGTAGCAACTCCTACGAGCAGTACGTC.

V is TRBV2 and J is TRBJ2-7; D is possibly TRBD1 or TRBD2 (5 bases each). CDR1 and CDR2 (germline): SNHLY, FYNNEI. With 8 bases removed from V and 0 bases from J, the gap between germline ends came to 14 bases. The CDR3 is 14 amino acids. The CDR3 region has the DNA TGTGCCAGCTGGTACGGGGACGGCTCCTACGAGCAGTACGTC. Protein sequence: CASWYGDGSYEQYV.

This clonotype was detected a few times. The chain uses TRBV12-3 or TRBV12-4 and TRBJ2-1, with unresolved D. CDR3 length equals 12 residues. The germline V and J ends were trimmed by 5 bases and 12 bases, with 14 bases remaining between them. Written as DNA, the CDR3 is TGTGCCAGCAGTCTCCCACGAAACGTGCAGTTCTTC. It codes for CASSLPRNVQFF.

This chain uses TRBV7-9 with TRBJ1-4; 7 positions agree with TRBD1. Germline loops: CDR1 SEHNR, CDR2 FQNEAQ (reference sequence). CDR3 length: 14 residues. The J segment lost 8 bases and the V segment lost 6 bases, leaving 9 bases of the junction unmatched. Here the CDR3 reads CASRPTGVGEKLFF. CDR3 nucleotide sequence: TGTGCCAGCAGACCCACAGGGGTGGGAGAAAAACTGTTTTTT. The full variable domain, with the rest looked up from reference TRBV7-9 and TRBJ1-4, is DTGVSQNPRHKITKRGQNVTFRCDPISEHNRLYWYRQTLGQGPEFLTYFQNEAQLEKSRLLSDRFSAERPKGSFSTLEIQRTEQGDSAMYLCASRPTGVGEKLFFGSGTQLSVL.

This clonotype has at least ten counts. V usage is TRBV2 and J usage is TRBJ2-3; 13 bases are shared with TRBD2. CDR1 SNHLY and CDR2 FYNNEI come from the germline V gene. Trimming at V came to 10 bases and at J to 3 bases, leaving 4 bases not matched to a gene. The CDR3 loop spans 14 amino acids. In nucleotides, the CDR3 is TGTGCCACCGGACTAGCGGGAGTTACAGATACGCAGTATTTT. Translated, it gives CATGLAGVTDTQYF.